Only one count was recorded for the clone carrying this T cell receptor beta chain. Its antigen is not identified. Separation from the 666-subject first cohort characterized the roughly 120-subject validation cohort, to which the donors belonged. This entry is derived from a study of cytomegalovirus exposure and HLA in healthy donors. Profiling relied on immunoSEQ multiplex PCR, and the TCRdb table lists in-frame clones only, not all of them. The sample has fewer than 120,000 clones, more than 75% seen once. Overall study findings and caveats: In a later analysis, first-cohort TCR clusters were found to tend to co-occur in the 100 to 150 validation repertoires. The study put some 160 TCR beta chains on its list as cytomegalovirus-associated.

V shed 1 base and J 2 bases; nucleotides not matched to a gene: 5. The CDR3 sequence is 18 residues long. Germline V gives CDR1 SGHDT, CDR2 YYEEEE. This TCR was recovered from a woman aged 25 to 45 in good health and CMV-seropositive. Source material: PBMCs. The chain recombines TRBV5-6 with TRBJ2-2; 13 nucleotides line up with TRBD2. CDR3 loop: CASSLRTSGGLNTGELFF. The CDR3 DNA reads TGTGCCAGCAGCTTGCGGACTAGCGGGGGCCTAAACACCGGGGAGCTGTTTTTT. The complete variable domain, with remaining parts taken from reference TRBV5-6 and TRBJ2-2, reads DAGVTQSPTHLIKTRGQQVTLRCSPKSGHDTVSWYQQALGQGPQFIFQYYEEEERQRGNFPDRFSGHQFPNYSSELNVNALLLGDSALYLCASSLRTSGGLNTGELFFGEGSRLTVL.